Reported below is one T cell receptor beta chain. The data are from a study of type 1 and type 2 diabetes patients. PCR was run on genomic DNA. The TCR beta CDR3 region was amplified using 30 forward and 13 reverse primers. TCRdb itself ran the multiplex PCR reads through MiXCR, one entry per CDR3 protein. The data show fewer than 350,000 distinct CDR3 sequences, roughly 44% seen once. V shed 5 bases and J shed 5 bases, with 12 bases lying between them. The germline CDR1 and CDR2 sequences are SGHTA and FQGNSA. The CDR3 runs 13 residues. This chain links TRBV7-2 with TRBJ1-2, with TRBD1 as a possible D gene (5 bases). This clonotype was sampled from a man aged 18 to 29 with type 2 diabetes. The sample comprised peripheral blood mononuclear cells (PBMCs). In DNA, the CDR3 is TGTGCCAGCAGCCGTGACAGCACATATGGCTACACCTTC. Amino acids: CASSRDSTYGYTF.